The entry that follows covers one T cell receptor beta chain sequence. Which antigen it targets is not known. Qualities for individual bases were not recorded, and no much larger clone is one base off. Via the germline V gene, CDR1 is MRHNA and CDR2 SNTAGT. The CDR3 runs 16 amino acids, cysteine and phenylalanine included. The read is trimmed to its CDR3 DNA, 48 bases read in frame from base 1. Trimming removed 0 bases from V and 4 bases from J, leaving 12 bases between the germline ends. Receptor amplification or capture employed the immunoSEQ multiplex PCR assay. For the multiplex PCR, a mixture combining 60 forward primers for TCR Vbeta segments and 13 reverse primers for TCR Jbeta segments was used. The CDR3 region of rearranged TCR beta genes was amplified from genomic DNA by a multiplex PCR assay. The Illumina HiSeq System was used to sequence the amplified TCR beta libraries as 87-base-pair reads. In the source study's methods: A later analysis counted approximately 74 million unique TCR beta chains across the 670 or so repertoires, and 9 million to 14 million of these chains were shared by at least two donors. To remove PCR and sequencing errors, raw reads were error-corrected and collapsed into unique sequences using a nearest-neighbor algorithm that merged closely related sequences. Alignment of CDR3 sequences to IMGT reference sequences was used to assign V, D and J gene segments. For a sequence to be retained, at least a six-nucleotide match to both a V gene segment and a J gene segment was required. A rearrangement was called productive if the CDR3 had no stop codons and remained in frame with V and J, and every other rearrangement was called non-productive. CDR3 was defined by IMGT convention, running from the second conserved V-encoded cysteine to the conserved J-encoded phenylalanine. The earlier analysis of about 530 of the donors excluded any sequence lacking an unambiguous match to a single V gene segment. In an earlier analysis of 587 of the donors, a V segment was called functional when productive rearrangements were above 56.7%, and segregating when the standard deviation between donors exceeded 5%. A statistical classification framework was developed to diagnose cytomegalovirus status using the catalog of TCR beta chain sequences. V and J gene assignment, in a later analysis, came from comparing TCR nucleotide sequences with IMGT/GENE-DB human TR gene sequences. A later analysis assigned CDR3 sequences and most-parsimonious VDJ recombination scenarios with the TCRdist pipeline. In a later analysis, each TCR beta chain was defined by its CDR3 amino acid sequence together with its V-gene family, and reads without a unique V-gene family were excluded. To address suspected cross-contamination and a sequencing artifact, a later analysis removed roughly 580 highly shared, low-generation-probability nucleotide sequences. In a later analysis, a clonal expansion index for each public chain was calculated from normalized within-repertoire ranks of inferred template counts. Generation probabilities in a later analysis came from a VDJ recombination model fitted to out-of-frame rearrangements, and those results were checked against IGoR. In a later analysis, hypergeometric tests were used to score TCR-TCR, TCR-HLA and TCR-CMV co-occurrence, with a repertoire-size bias correction applied to TCR pairs. To estimate false discovery rates, a later analysis permuted the HLA or CMV assignments 20 times. A later analysis grouped co-occurring TCRs with DBSCAN, adding TCRdist sequence similarity when clustering within HLA-allele-positive subsets. For co-occurrence clustering, repertoires with fewer than 30,000 or more than 120,000 public chains were excluded, along with five or six repertoires with anomalous nucleotide sharing. TCRdb re-hosts the immuneACCESS table, in-frame sequences only. Its copies lack some clones; in the studies checked, an unresolved V gene accounts for under half of them, and the cause for the rest is not known. The V and J calls and clone size were taken over from that table, and D and trimming were inferred from the DNA. The sample includes over 150,000 clones, with around 75% observed a single time. The ten largest clones represent approximately 2.4% of the sample.

The sample originates from a study of cytomegalovirus exposure and HLA in healthy donors listed by TCRdb under 2017. Background on the whole study: An earlier analysis of around 600 of the donors reported 250 to 350 Gb of sequence data and around 120 million unique TCR beta sequences from about 200 million T cells. Of the roughly 420 genotyped donors, roughly 76% were placed in the genetic ancestry cluster associated with self-reported Caucasian donors. The study was designed to test whether signatures of past pathogen exposure could be identified by cataloging public T cell receptors. Donor age, sex, ethnicity and CMV serostatus were collected together with the repertoire data. A separate validation cohort of roughly 110 different subjects was used in addition to the roughly 720-subject first cohort. To predict cytomegalovirus infection status, the study brought together high-throughput TCR immunosequencing, statistical association of individual TCRs with disease status, and machine learning. Every discovery cohort repertoire had been produced on one sequencing platform. Both class I and class II loci were covered by HLA typing, at four-digit resolution. Using immunosequencing, the study profiled T cell repertoires from approximately 700 subjects and related those repertoires to cytomegalovirus serostatus. Among about 360 genotyped donors of the cohort, an average of about 240,000 unique TCR beta nucleotide sequences were sequenced per donor, 15% to 20% of them non-productive. Rather than using new phenotypic data, the later analysis identified candidate immune exposures from TCR beta sequences and from how often those sequences occurred across donors. A later genetic analysis used genome-wide SNP genotypes for about 55% of the 666 donors, treating that subset as a discovery cohort. In a later analysis, previously published TCR beta repertoires from 666 donors were re-analyzed and high-resolution HLA genotyping was added so that TCR occurrence patterns could be studied. The number of typed donors differed by locus: about 629-630 for A, B, C, DRB1 and DQB1; 522 for DQA1; approximately 610 for DPA1; and about 450 for DPB1. A handful of DR-DQ haplotypes were handled as single units for association and clustering because linkage in the cohort was strong. An earlier analysis of several hundred of the donors applied high-throughput TCR beta sequencing to assess whether each TCR beta V gene segment acted as functional or pseudogenic. Roughly 300 gigabases of sequencing data and 70 million to 85 million unique TCR sequences were included in an early release covering under 650 HLA-typed donors.

The cohort comprised more than 550 healthy bone marrow donors. All cohort members were sampled while nominally healthy, although unrecorded immune exposures were likely present. The donor tested CMV seronegative and was one of the 352 seronegative cohort members. A peripheral blood sample was collected from each donor, and TCR beta sequencing was performed on peripheral blood mononuclear cells. The Qiagen DNeasy Blood Extraction Kit was used to extract genomic DNA from the blood cell samples. Results and caveats for the whole study, not just this receptor: A later genetic analysis reported fewer N-insertions in productive TCRs among donors in an Asian-associated ancestry cluster than the roughly 700-donor mean. When HLA alleles, especially DR and DQ, strongly co-occurred, attributing TCR associations to individual alleles was difficult. Some IMGT-functional V segments, including TRBV6-2 and TRBV6-3, could not be distinguished by the 87-base-pair reads and were therefore excluded. V-gene and J-gene trimming of TCR beta chains was associated with a missense DCLRE1C variant in a later genetic analysis, and the association was replicated in an independent cohort. The cohort was sequenced for TCR beta chains only, and without alpha or paired-chain data the features that could be detected were limited. While some public TCRs were present in many individuals, most TCR sequences turned up only very rarely across donors. In an earlier analysis of under 600 of the donors, most TCR beta V segments were observed in productive rearrangements about 87% or about 30% of the time, broadly matching IMGT annotations. A later analysis found that most CMV-associated TCR beta chains appeared HLA-restricted, with HLA associations seemingly driven largely by CMV exposure. A later analysis found that TCR association rates varied across HLA loci, with DRB1 alleles showing the most associated TCRs and HLA-C alleles the fewest. In vitro tests confirmed that a few of the cytomegalovirus-associated TCR beta chains recognize cytomegalovirus antigens. The study listed around 160 TCR beta chains as associated with cytomegalovirus. The authors suggested that the approach could potentially be extended to other disease states and immunological phenotypes. A cluster of highly shared sequence variants was judged likely to represent a technical artifact of the sequencing pipeline. In a later analysis, HLA-associated TCR beta chains were found to be more clonally expanded and to have lower generation probabilities than equally common non-associated chains. According to a later analysis, parvovirus B19, influenza, CMV and Epstein-Barr virus appeared linked to several top co-occurrence clusters. Correlated functional status among segregating V segments might be attributable to linkage disequilibrium, but an unknown experimental factor could not be ruled out. The presence/absence analyses assumed that sequencing depth was roughly uniform across donors, and that assumption may not be true. Cytomegalovirus status was reported to be diagnosed by the classifier with high specificity and sensitivity in both the original and validation cohorts. A further reported finding was that TCR beta sequences accurately predicted the HLA-A and HLA-B alleles for most subjects in the first cohort. For the cohort, immune exposure information was limited to CMV serostatus. HLA typing was unavailable for some donors at each locus, so association tests used only the typed subset. Because counts were too low, approximately 15 rarely observed V segments, including chromosome 9 orphons, were excluded from the earlier analysis of 587 of the donors. A later analysis associated 16,951 TCR beta sequences with specific HLA alleles at a false discovery rate of 0.05.

The source of this sequence is a male donor in good health and CMV-seronegative. The specimen sequenced was PBMCs. The chain couples TRBV6-4 to TRBJ1-4; perhaps TRBD1 is the D gene, with 6 bases matching. The CDR3 protein: CASSDSRGDNNEKLFF. DNA sequence: TGTGCCAGCAGTGACTCACGGGGGGACAATAATGAAAAACTGTTTTTT.